This T cell receptor (beta chain) is drawn from a study of T cell clonality in common variable immunodeficiency. Most patients and controls had Caucasian heritage. This clone occurred many times. The antigen is undetermined. Sequencing ends 3 residues short of the CDR3 end; the germline J gene provides the rest. Control and CVID samples contributed equal amounts of genomic DNA. The method was immunoSEQ multiplex PCR; TCRdb's version includes in-frame clones alone and lacks a portion of them. This sample comprises 35,000 to 55,000 clones, none seen once only. Germline V gene sequence: CDR1 SGHDT, CDR2 YYEEEE. V lost 4 bases to trimming and J lost 5 bases; unmatched junction nucleotides: 8. This CDR3 comprises 14 residues. Study-wide points: Common variable immunodeficiency TCR beta sequences reportedly had fewer deletions and N-nucleotide insertions.

The chain uses TRBV5-6 and TRBJ2-7; 8 positions match TRBD1. The clonotype originates from a person between 18 and 69 years old in good health. Source material: peripheral blood mononuclear cells. The CDR3 bases that were read are TGTGCCAGCAGCGGGCCGGACAGGGAACACGAG. Translating it yields CASSGPDREHE. In full, the CDR3 is CASSGPDREHEQYF.